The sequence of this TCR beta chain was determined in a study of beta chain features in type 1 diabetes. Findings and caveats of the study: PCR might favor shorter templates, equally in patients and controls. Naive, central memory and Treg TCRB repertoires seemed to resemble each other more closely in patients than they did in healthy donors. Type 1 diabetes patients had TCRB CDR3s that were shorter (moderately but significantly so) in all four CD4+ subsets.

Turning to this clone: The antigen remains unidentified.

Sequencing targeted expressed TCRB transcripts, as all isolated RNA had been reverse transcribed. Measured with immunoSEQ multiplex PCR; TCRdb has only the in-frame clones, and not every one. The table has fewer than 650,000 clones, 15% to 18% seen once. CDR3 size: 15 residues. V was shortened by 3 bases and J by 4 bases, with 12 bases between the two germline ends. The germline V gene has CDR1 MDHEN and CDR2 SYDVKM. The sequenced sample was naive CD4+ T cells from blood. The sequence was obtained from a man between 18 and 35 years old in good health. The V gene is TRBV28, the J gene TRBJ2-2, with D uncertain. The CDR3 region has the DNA TGTGCCAGCAGTTTCTGGCCGCGAGGCACCGGGGAGCTGTTTTTT. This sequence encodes CASSFWPRGTGELFF.